Presented here are 29 T cell receptor beta chains from one specimen sequenced in a study of shared clonotypes between healthy human individuals (dated by TCRdb to 2019 to 2021). The library came from the immunoSEQ multiplex PCR assay. The clones in this table, taken by TCRdb from immuneACCESS, are in-frame only. Not every clone is retained; where verified, under half of the shortfall comes from an unresolved V gene, and the cause of the rest is unknown. Recorded for this sample are 150,000 to 200,000 clones; 60% to 75% of them occurred a single time. The ten largest clones capture more than 9% of the sample. Material for sequencing was memory CD4+ T cells sorted from blood. The sample's cell subset or site label is to be understood as: CD45RA-negative fraction. These receptors were obtained from a man aged 25 to 40 in good health.

J is TRBJ1-2 and V is TRBV25-1; D remains ambiguous. Germline values: CDR1 MGHDK, CDR2 SYGVNS. The V gene lost 2 bases and the J gene lost 2 bases, with 9 bases spanning the gap. The CDR3 totals 14 residues. The CDR3 DNA follows: TGTGCCAGCAGTGAAGCGTACACAAACTATGGCTACACCTTC. Protein sequence: CASSEAYTNYGYTF.

This clone was seen many times. J is TRBJ2-7 and V is TRBV28; D remains ambiguous. CDR1 and CDR2 (germline): MDHEN, SYDVKM. V was trimmed by 6 bases and J by 3 bases, leaving 15 bases between them. This CDR3 region has 14 residues. The CDR3 region has the DNA TGTGCCAGCAGCCGCCCGGGTTCAAACTACGAGCAGTACTTC. Translation gives CASSRPGSNYEQYF. Filled out from reference TRBV28 and TRBJ2-7, the complete variable domain reads DVKVTQSSRYLVKRTGEKVFLECVQDMDHENMFWYRQDPGLGLRLIYFSYDVKMKEKGDIPEGYSVSREKKERFSLILESASTNQTSMYLCASSRPGSNYEQYFGPGTRLTVT.

The J gene is TRBJ2-7, the V gene TRBV21-1. TRBV21-1 is designated a pseudogene. The CDR3 loop spans 11 amino acids. CDR3 sequence: CASKNLYEQYF. CDR3 DNA: TGTGCCAGCAAAAACCTCTACGAGCAGTACTTC.

In this sample, this clone turned up a few times. The chain is built from TRBV11-2 and TRBJ2-4; a weak D match, TRBD2 (6 bases). The V and J ends lost 5 bases and 9 bases respectively, with 14 bases between them. The CDR3 is 13 residues long. CDR1 is SGHAT and CDR2 is FQNNGV in the germline V gene. The CDR3 reads CASSPMEGGIQYF. CDR3 nucleotides: TGTGCCAGCAGCCCCATGGAGGGTGGCATTCAGTACTTC.

Notes on this clone: Additional DNA sequences in this sample encode the identical CDR3. The rearrangement uses TRBV27 and TRBJ2-3; the match to TRBD2 covers 10 bases. Germline lookup yields CDR1 MNHEY and CDR2 SMNVEV (reference sequence). Trimming removed 5 bases from V and 5 bases from J; junction bases left unmatched: 1. The CDR3 loop spans 13 amino acids. DNA of the CDR3: TGTGCCAGCAGTAGCGGGGGGGGAGATACGCAGTATTTT. Amino acids: CASSSGGGDTQYF.

This clone was picked up a small number of times. This chain links TRBV23-1 with TRBJ2-5, with D possibly TRBD1 on 6 matching bases. TRBV23-1 is reported as an ORF; its role is uncertain. Trimming removed 6 bases at V and 0 bases at J, with 11 bases between. This CDR3 has 14 amino acids. The CDR3 protein is CASRERDNQETQYF. DNA of the CDR3: TGCGCCAGCAGGGAACGGGACAACCAAGAGACCCAGTACTTC.

V and J are TRBV7-3 and TRBJ2-1; the D is unclear. Deletions cut 4 bases from V and 3 bases from J, with 4 bases between. CDR3 size: 12 residues. The germline gives CDR1 SGHTA, CDR2 FQGTGA. CDR3 bases: TGTGCCAGCAGCTCCGGCTACAATGAGCAGTTCTTC. Its translation is CASSSGYNEQFF.

CDR3 sequence: CASTLAGGIDTQYF. CDR3 DNA sequence: TGTGCCAGCACCCTAGCGGGAGGGATAGATACGCAGTATTTT. The chain couples TRBV6-6 to TRBJ2-3, with 12 bases aligning to TRBD2. Germline-derived CDR1 and CDR2 are MNHNY and SVGAGI (reference sequence). The CDR3 consists of 14 residues. J gave up 5 bases and V 7 bases, and 4 bases lay outside the gene matches.

This clone is a singleton in its sample. This chain uses TRBV7-8 with TRBJ1-2; D gene unclear. The CDR3 consists of 13 residues. The V end was cut by 1 base, the J end by 2 bases, with 5 bases between. Germline CDR1 reads SGHVS; CDR2 reads FQNEAQ. Here the CDR3 DNA reads TGTGCCAGCAGCTTAGGCGGGAACTATGGCTACACCTTC. This encodes CASSLGGNYGYTF.

The J gene is TRBJ1-2, the V gene TRBV7-2; D is uncertain. Germline-derived CDR1 and CDR2 are SGHTA and FQGNSA. CDR3 length: 11 amino acids. V gave up 3 bases and J gave up 8 bases, with 7 bases separating them. The CDR3 region has the DNA TGTGCCAGCAGCTTTAATCGAGGCTACACCTTC. Translating gives CASSFNRGYTF.

The gene calls are TRBV30 and TRBJ1-2; TRBD1 matches 8 bases. The CDR3 extends over 15 amino acids. The V and J ends lost 2 bases and 8 bases, in that order; junction bases with no gene match: 13. Germline lookup yields CDR1 GTSNPN and CDR2 SVGIG (reference sequence). CDR3 in DNA: TGTGCCTGGAGTCCCAATTGGACAGGGAGTAGAGGCTACACCTTC. Translating gives CAWSPNWTGSRGYTF.

The V and J genes are TRBV7-9 and TRBJ1-5; no clear D gene. The CDR3 contains 13 residues. The V gene's germline CDR1 is SEHNR and CDR2 FQNEAQ (reference sequence). Trimming shortened V by 6 bases and J by 7 bases, and 13 bases separated the two germline ends. CDR3 sequence (DNA): TGTGCCAGCAGTGGGTCCCCAGAACAGCCCCAGCATTTT. Translating gives CASSGSPEQPQHF.

This chain uses TRBV12-5 with TRBJ2-3, with TRBD1 matching over 7 bases. This CDR3 is built from 15 residues. CDR1 is LGHNT, CDR2 FRNRAP, per germline. Trimming removed 5 bases from V and 2 bases from J; junction bases left unmatched: 7. CDR3 in amino acids: CASGGQVGNTDTQYF. CDR3 nucleotides: TGTGCTAGTGGTGGACAGGTGGGAAACACAGATACGCAGTATTTT.

The V and J genes are TRBV7-9 and TRBJ2-7; D might be TRBD1 (6 bases). V lost 2 bases and J 5 bases, leaving 10 bases between the germline ends. Germline CDR1 is SEHNR and CDR2 is FQNEAQ (reference sequence). The length of the CDR3 is 13 residues. This CDR3 reads CASSLSEGDEQYF. In DNA form, the CDR3 reads TGTGCCAGCAGCTTATCTGAGGGGGACGAGCAGTACTTC.

The chain recombines TRBV7-2 with TRBJ2-3; no clear D gene. V was trimmed by 4 bases and J by 2 bases, leaving 7 bases between them. CDR3 length equals 13 residues. The germline V gene encodes CDR1 SGHTA and CDR2 FQGNSA. CDR3 DNA: TGTGCCAGCAGCTGGCGGACCACAGATACGCAGTATTTT. Its protein is CASSWRTTDTQYF.

This clone was counted between two and nine times. This chain joins TRBV10-3 and TRBJ1-1, with D maybe TRBD1 (6 bases). Germline V gene data show CDR1 as ENHRY and CDR2 as SYGVKD. CDR3 length: 14 residues. V was shortened by 6 bases and J by 3 bases, with 14 bases between the two germline ends. In DNA form, the CDR3 reads TGTGCCATCAGACCCCAGGGGTCGGACACTGAAGCTTTCTTT. This encodes CAIRPQGSDTEAFF.

This clone was observed a handful of times. J is TRBJ2-6 and V is TRBV5-1; 7 positions match TRBD2. The CDR3 sequence is 17 residues long. Trimming took 4 bases from V and 0 from J; bases not matched to a gene: 7. In germline, CDR1 is SGHRS, CDR2 YFSETQ. The CDR3 loop is CASSPGGVVSGANVLTF. Here the CDR3 DNA reads TGCGCCAGCAGCCCTGGGGGGGTGGTCTCTGGGGCCAACGTCCTGACTTTC.

The V and J genes are TRBV5-1 and TRBJ1-4; no definite D call. The germline V gene encodes CDR1 SGHRS and CDR2 YFSETQ. The CDR3 runs 13 residues. Deletions cut 0 bases from V and 5 bases from J, with 5 bases between. The CDR3 loop reads CASSLGGNEKLFF. CDR3 bases: TGCGCCAGCAGCTTGGGCGGGAATGAAAAACTGTTTTTT.

V is TRBV18 and J is TRBJ2-3; D may be TRBD2 (5 bases). CDR3 length: 16 amino acids. Trimming removed 1 base at V and 2 bases at J, with 13 bases between. CDR1 KGHSH and CDR2 LQKENI come from the germline V gene. The DNA for the CDR3 is TGTGCCAGCTCACCACGGGTGGGAGAGTACACAGATACGCAGTATTTT. Its translation: CASSPRVGEYTDTQYF.

The chain uses TRBV2 and TRBJ1-5; D is ambiguous. The ends were cut back, 4 bases at V and 0 bases at J, with 7 bases in the middle. This CDR3 has 14 residues. From germline, CDR1 is SNHLY and CDR2 FYNNEI. CDR3 loop: CASSAGDSNQPQHF. CDR3 bases: TGTGCCAGCAGTGCCGGGGATAGCAATCAGCCCCAGCATTTT. The full variable domain, rest sourced from reference TRBV2 and TRBJ1-5, is EPEVTQTPSHQVTQMGQEVILRCVPISNHLYFYWYRQILGQKVEFLVSFYNNEISEKSEIFDDQFSVERPDGSNFTLKIRSTKLEDSAMYFCASSAGDSNQPQHFGDGTRLSIL.

CDR3 sequence reads: CASSLSRDRSTEAFF. The DNA of the CDR3 is TGTGCCAGCAGCTTAAGCCGGGACAGAAGCACTGAAGCTTTCTTT. This chain links TRBV7-9 with TRBJ1-1; 7 nucleotides line up with TRBD1. The CDR3 totals 15 residues. The germline V gene encodes CDR1 SEHNR and CDR2 FQNEAQ (reference sequence). The J segment lost 4 bases and the V segment lost 2 bases, leaving 7 bases of the junction unmatched.

This clone was detected a few times. V usage is TRBV5-1 and J usage is TRBJ1-1, with D unclear. Trimming cost V 2 bases and J 0 bases, with 8 bases left between them. CDR1 and CDR2 from the germline V gene are SGHRS and YFSETQ. The CDR3 is 14 amino acids. CDR3 region: CASSLRQMNTEAFF. The CDR3 coding sequence is TGCGCCAGCAGCTTAAGGCAGATGAACACTGAAGCTTTCTTT.

The chain carries TRBV6-6 and TRBJ2-5, with D uncertain. The V gene lost 0 bases and the J gene lost 5 bases, with 13 bases spanning the gap. This CDR3 has 15 amino acids. Germline loops: CDR1 MNHNY, CDR2 SVGAGI (reference sequence). This CDR3 is CASSYSIGLGETQYF. In DNA form, the CDR3 reads TGTGCCAGCAGTTACTCGATTGGGTTGGGGGAGACCCAGTACTTC.

The gene calls are TRBV7-2 and TRBJ2-3; 7 nucleotides line up with TRBD2. This CDR3 spans 14 amino acids. CDR1 is SGHTA, CDR2 FQGNSA, per germline. Losses at the gene ends were 3 bases for V and 7 bases for J; bases not matched to a gene: 7. Written as DNA, the CDR3 is TGTGCCAGCAGCTTCACGGGAGGAGTGAATACGCAGTATTTT. The encoded protein is CASSFTGGVNTQYF.

The chain couples TRBV27 to TRBJ2-1; 7 bases align to TRBD1. Germline V gene data show CDR1 as MNHEY and CDR2 as SMNVEV (reference sequence). The CDR3 runs 14 residues. V was pared by 6 bases and J by 0 bases, with 2 bases of the junction left unmatched. CDR3 DNA: TGTGCCAGCAGCCCAGGGGGCTCCTACAATGAGCAGTTCTTC. The encoded protein is CASSPGGSYNEQFF.

The chain has TRBV10-3 and TRBJ2-5; D is perhaps TRBD2 (6 bases). The V gene's germline CDR1 is ENHRY and CDR2 SYGVKD. V gave up 10 bases and J gave up 0 bases, with 9 bases separating them. CDR3 length equals 12 residues. This CDR3 is CASRDYQETQYF. Written as DNA, the CDR3 is TGTGCCAGCCGGGACTACCAAGAGACCCAGTACTTC.

This rearrangement joins TRBV28 to TRBJ1-5; D gene uncertain. Germline lookup yields CDR1 MDHEN and CDR2 SYDVKM. The V end lost 10 bases, the J end lost 0 bases, and 25 bases lay between the germline ends. This CDR3 is 18 amino acids long. The CDR3 DNA sequence: TGTGCCATCCGTCCCCGAACCAATAACCGTGCTAGCAATCAGCCCCAGCATTTT. Protein product: CAIRPRTNNRASNQPQHF.

J is TRBJ1-1 and V is TRBV5-1, with unresolved D. V gave up 0 bases and J gave up 5 bases, with 11 bases separating them. The CDR3 runs 14 residues. Germline V CDR1 and CDR2: SGHRS, YFSETQ. The CDR3 DNA is TGCGCCAGCAGCTTGGAGGGAATTCAGACTGAAGCTTTCTTT. Translating it yields CASSLEGIQTEAFF.

A few counts support this clone. This chain connects TRBV7-6 to TRBJ2-2; D is undetermined. Germline V gene data show CDR1 as SGHVS and CDR2 as FNYEAQ. V lost 6 bases, J lost 4 bases, and 12 bases lay in between. This CDR3 has 14 amino acids. DNA for the CDR3: TGTGCCAGCAGTGTGGTGGGTTCCACCGGGGAGCTGTTTTTT. This encodes CASSVVGSTGELFF.